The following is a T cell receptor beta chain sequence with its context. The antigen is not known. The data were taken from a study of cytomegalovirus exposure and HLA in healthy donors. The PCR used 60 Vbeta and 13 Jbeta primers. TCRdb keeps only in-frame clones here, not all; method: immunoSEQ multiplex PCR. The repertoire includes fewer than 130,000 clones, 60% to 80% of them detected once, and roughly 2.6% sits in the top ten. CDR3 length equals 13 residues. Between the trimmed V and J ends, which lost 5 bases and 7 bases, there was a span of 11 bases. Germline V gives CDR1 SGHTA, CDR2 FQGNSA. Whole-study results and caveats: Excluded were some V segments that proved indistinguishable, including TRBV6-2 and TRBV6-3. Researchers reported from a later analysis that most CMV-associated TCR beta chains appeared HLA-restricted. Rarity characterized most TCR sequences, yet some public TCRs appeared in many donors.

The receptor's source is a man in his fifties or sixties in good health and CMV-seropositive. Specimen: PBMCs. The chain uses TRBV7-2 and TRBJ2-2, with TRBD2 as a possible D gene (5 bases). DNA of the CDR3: TGTGCCAGCAGCCCCCCGGGAAACGGGGAGCTGTTTTTT. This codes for CASSPPGNGELFF.